This T cell receptor (beta chain) was found in a study of cytomegalovirus exposure and HLA in healthy donors. Across the whole study: Previous work identified 95 million to 140 million unique TCR beta sequences from roughly 170 million T cells. Study observations and caveats: Some V segments, TRBV6-2 and TRBV6-3 among them, were indistinguishable and were therefore excluded. Investigators reported 164 TCR beta chains as tied to cytomegalovirus.

PCR amplification relied on 60 Vbeta primers (plus 13 Jbeta primers). The data were produced by immunoSEQ multiplex PCR, yet TCRdb's version contains in-frame clones alone and is incomplete. The profile shows about 190,000 clones, about 83% of them singletons. Germline loops: CDR1 MNHEY, CDR2 SVGAGI. The CDR3 is 14 amino acids. Details on this clone: Its antigen is unknown. A junction boundary mismatches the germline segment, possibly from a read error.

The clonotype originates from a middle-aged man in good health and CMV-seropositive. The chain is built from TRBV6-5 and TRBJ1-1; 7 bases fit TRBD1. The sequencing input was PBMCs. The CDR3 DNA is TGTGCCAGCAGTTACTCGACAGGGAACCCTGAAGCTTTCTTT. It encodes CASSYSTGNPEAFF.